The rows below give T cell receptor beta chains drawn from one sample of a study of blood T cell repertoires in COVID-19. Assay: immunoSEQ multiplex PCR; the TCRdb copy retains only in-frame clones and omits some. This table has a few hundred thousand clones, around 90% appearing once. Sequenced input: PBMCs or T cells enriched from blood (not recorded which). These receptors were obtained from a woman in her fifties or sixties with acute COVID-19. The CDR3 runs from the conserved cysteine through the conserved F or W. The D gene is left open where the match is weak. Expanded clones are given a class, and other clones once, few, many or no size at all.

j_call: TRBJ2-7
clone_size: NA
v_call: TRBV28
d_call: NA
cdr3_nt: TGTGCCAGCAGTCCTTCGGCAGGGGCCTACGAGCAGTACTTC
cdr3_aa: CASSPSAGAYEQYF

j_call: TRBJ1-2
clone_size: NA
v_call: TRBV6-5
d_call: TRBD1
cdr3_nt: TGTGCCAGCAGTTACTCGCGACAGGGGGCCGATGGCTACACCTTC
cdr3_aa: CASSYSRQGADGYTF

j_call: TRBJ2-7
clone_size: NA
v_call: TRBV9
d_call: NA
cdr3_nt: TGTGCCAGCAGCGTAGGGGGCGCTAGCTCCTACGAGCAGTACTTC
cdr3_aa: CASSVGGASSYEQYF

j_call: TRBJ2-3
clone_size: NA
v_call: TRBV18
d_call: NA
cdr3_nt: TGTGCCAGCTCCGCCAGCGGGTACACAGATACGCAGTATTTT
cdr3_aa: CASSASGYTDTQYF

j_call: TRBJ2-4
clone_size: NA
v_call: TRBV6-4
d_call: NA
cdr3_nt: TGTGCCAGCAGTGAAGGCTTGTCAGGGGCAAGCATTCAGTACTTC
cdr3_aa: CASSEGLSGASIQYF

j_call: TRBJ1-5
clone_size: NA
v_call: TRBV9
d_call: NA
cdr3_nt: TGTGCCAGCAGCGTCGACAGTTCGAATCAGCCCCAGCATTTT
cdr3_aa: CASSVDSSNQPQHF

j_call: TRBJ1-1
clone_size: NA
v_call: TRBV7-2
d_call: NA
cdr3_nt: TGTGCCAGCAGCCTACCGACAGAGAACACTGAAGCTTTCTTT
cdr3_aa: CASSLPTENTEAFF

j_call: TRBJ2-1
clone_size: NA
v_call: TRBV28
d_call: TRBD2
cdr3_nt: TGTGCCAGCAGGACCTGGACTAGCGGGAGGGAGTCCTACAATGAGCAGTTCTTC
cdr3_aa: CASRTWTSGRESYNEQFF

j_call: TRBJ2-1
clone_size: NA
v_call: TRBV28
d_call: NA
cdr3_nt: TGTGCCAGTCTCGACGGGTTTTACAATGAGCAGTTCTTC
cdr3_aa: CASLDGFYNEQFF

j_call: TRBJ2-2
clone_size: NA
v_call: TRBV7-8
d_call: TRBD2
cdr3_nt: TGTGCCAGCAGCTTACCCGGGACTAGCGGGGAAAGGGTCTTCGGGGAGCTGTTTTTT
cdr3_aa: CASSLPGTSGERVFGELFF

j_call: TRBJ2-5
clone_size: NA
v_call: TRBV7-2
d_call: TRBD2
cdr3_nt: TGTGCCAGCAGCCCTAGAGGGGGGCTAGCGGGAGGCCGGGGGGAGACCCAGTACTTC
cdr3_aa: CASSPRGGLAGGRGETQYF

j_call: TRBJ1-1
clone_size: NA
v_call: TRBV5-6
d_call: NA
cdr3_nt: TGTGCCAGCCGCATGGGTCGAGGGGGCACTGAAGCTTTCTTT
cdr3_aa: CASRMGRGGTEAFF

j_call: TRBJ2-1
clone_size: NA
v_call: TRBV11-3
d_call: TRBD1
cdr3_nt: TGTGCCAGCAGCTCCGTCAAAGGACAGGGCTCCTACAATGAGCAGTTCTTC
cdr3_aa: CASSSVKGQGSYNEQFF

j_call: TRBJ1-3
clone_size: NA
v_call: TRBV14
d_call: NA
cdr3_nt: TGTGCCAGCAGCCAAGGGAGCGGACCCTTCTCTGGAAACACCATATATTTT
cdr3_aa: CASSQGSGPFSGNTIYF

j_call: TRBJ1-1
clone_size: NA
v_call: TRBV30
d_call: NA
cdr3_nt: TGTGCCTGGAGTGGGCAACAGAACACTGAAGCTTTCTTT
cdr3_aa: CAWSGQQNTEAFF

j_call: TRBJ2-7
clone_size: NA
v_call: TRBV19
d_call: NA
cdr3_nt: TGTGCCAGTAGTCCTCACGGGTCTTCTCGGAACTACGAGCAGTACTTC
cdr3_aa: CASSPHGSSRNYEQYF

j_call: TRBJ1-2
clone_size: NA
v_call: TRBV28
d_call: NA
cdr3_nt: TGTGCCAGCAGTTTATTTGAACAGCGGGCCCTATCCTATGGCTACACCTTC
cdr3_aa: CASSLFEQRALSYGYTF

j_call: TRBJ2-1
clone_size: few
v_call: TRBV11-2
d_call: NA
cdr3_nt: TGTGCCAGCAGCTTTTACGGGAGCTCCTACAATGAGCAGTTCTTC
cdr3_aa: CASSFYGSSYNEQFF

j_call: TRBJ2-7
clone_size: NA
v_call: TRBV28
d_call: NA
cdr3_nt: TGTGCCAGCAGTTTAATCAGGATTGGGGCGTCATACGAGCAGTACTTC
cdr3_aa: CASSLIRIGASYEQYF

j_call: TRBJ1-2
clone_size: NA
v_call: TRBV2
d_call: NA
cdr3_nt: TGTGCCAGCAGTGAACGAGAAGCTAACTATGGCTACACCTTC
cdr3_aa: CASSEREANYGYTF

j_call: TRBJ2-7
clone_size: NA
v_call: TRBV27
d_call: NA
cdr3_nt: TGTGCCAGCAGTCCCCAGGGGACACCTACCTTTCACGAGCAGTACTTC
cdr3_aa: CASSPQGTPTFHEQYF

j_call: TRBJ1-4
clone_size: NA
v_call: TRBV7-7
d_call: NA
cdr3_nt: TGTGCCAGCAGCCCAGGACATTCAACTAATGAAAAACTGTTTTTT
cdr3_aa: CASSPGHSTNEKLFF

j_call: TRBJ2-1
clone_size: NA
v_call: TRBV10-2
d_call: NA
cdr3_nt: TGCGCCAGCAGTGAGGGGTCAGCCAGAAGCGATGAGCAGTTCTTC
cdr3_aa: CASSEGSARSDEQFF

j_call: TRBJ1-2
clone_size: NA
v_call: TRBV9
d_call: NA
cdr3_nt: TGTGCCAGCAGCGTAAACAGAAACTATGGCTACACCTTC
cdr3_aa: CASSVNRNYGYTF

j_call: TRBJ2-7
clone_size: NA
v_call: TRBV28
d_call: NA
cdr3_nt: TGTGCCAGCAGTTTCGGGGGCTCCTACGAGCAGTACTTC
cdr3_aa: CASSFGGSYEQYF

j_call: TRBJ2-7
clone_size: NA
v_call: TRBV28
d_call: NA
cdr3_nt: TGTGCCAGCAGTTTAAGCGGCTCAGCGAGCTACGAGCAGTACTTC
cdr3_aa: CASSLSGSASYEQYF

j_call: TRBJ2-1
clone_size: NA
v_call: TRBV5-4
d_call: NA
cdr3_nt: TGTGCCAGCTTTGGAGAATACAATGAGCAGTTCTTC
cdr3_aa: CASFGEYNEQFF

j_call: TRBJ2-1
clone_size: NA
v_call: TRBV27
d_call: TRBD2
cdr3_nt: TGTGCCAGCAGTTTACGGGGTCTAGCGGTTTACAATGAGCAGTTCTTC
cdr3_aa: CASSLRGLAVYNEQFF

j_call: TRBJ2-2
clone_size: NA
v_call: TRBV7-3
d_call: TRBD2
cdr3_nt: TGTGCCAGCAGCTTAGCCCTAGCGGGAACCGGGGAGCTGTTTTTT
cdr3_aa: CASSLALAGTGELFF

j_call: TRBJ2-1
clone_size: NA
v_call: TRBV29-1
d_call: TRBD2
cdr3_nt: TGCAGCGTGGAGCGGGGGGGGAATGAGCAGTTCTTC
cdr3_aa: CSVERGGNEQFF

j_call: TRBJ1-1
clone_size: NA
v_call: TRBV6-5
d_call: NA
cdr3_nt: TGTGCCAGCAGTTACCAGGGACTATACACTGAAGCTTTCTTT
cdr3_aa: CASSYQGLYTEAFF

j_call: TRBJ1-2
clone_size: NA
v_call: TRBV3-1/TRBV3-2
d_call: TRBD1
cdr3_nt: TGTGCCAGCAGCCACCCCCTTAGGGACAGGGGCCTCTATGGCTACACCTTC
cdr3_aa: CASSHPLRDRGLYGYTF

j_call: TRBJ1-1
clone_size: NA
v_call: TRBV6-6
d_call: TRBD1
cdr3_nt: TGTGCCAGCACCGAGGGACAGCAGAACACTGAAGCTTTCTTT
cdr3_aa: CASTEGQQNTEAFF